The rows below give T cell receptor beta chains drawn from one sample of a study of blood T cells in healthy people across ages. MiXCR was run by TCRdb on the 5' RACE reads, yielding one entry per CDR3 protein. The table includes 800,000 to 1,000,000 distinct CDR3 sequences, roughly 43% detected once. The sequenced sample consisted of blood. All receptors come from a man aged 30 to 39 in good health. CDR3s include the opening cysteine and the closing phenylalanine or tryptophan. Each record gives: J gene, D gene, V gene, clone size, CDR3 protein, CDR3 DNA. D genes are given only for firm matches. A row's size may be missing; if present it is once, few, many or a size class.

j_call: TRBJ2-5; d_call: TRBD2; v_call: TRBV9; clone_size: few; cdr3_aa: CASSVLAGGQETQYF; cdr3_nt: TGTGCCAGCAGTGTACTAGCGGGGGGTCAAGAGACCCAGTACTTC
j_call: TRBJ2-3; d_call: TRBD2; v_call: TRBV20-1; clone_size: NA; cdr3_aa: CSARVGLAGTDTQYF; cdr3_nt: TGCAGTGCTAGAGTGGGACTAGCAGGCACAGATACGCAGTATTTT
j_call: TRBJ2-4; d_call: TRBD1; v_call: TRBV4-3; clone_size: NA; cdr3_aa: CASSQDRIGTGLAKNIQYF; cdr3_nt: TGCGCCAGCAGCCAAGATCGGATTGGGACAGGACTAGCCAAAAACATTCAGTACTTC
j_call: TRBJ2-1; d_call: TRBD2; v_call: TRBV4-1; clone_size: NA; cdr3_aa: CASSSGPLRGGSNEQFF; cdr3_nt: TGCGCCAGCAGCTCAGGCCCTTTGCGGGGGGGCTCCAATGAGCAGTTCTTC
j_call: TRBJ2-3; d_call: NA; v_call: TRBV30; clone_size: NA; cdr3_aa: CAWRDWRTDTQYF; cdr3_nt: TGTGCCTGGAGAGACTGGCGCACAGATACGCAGTATTTT
j_call: TRBJ2-1; d_call: NA; v_call: TRBV7-9; clone_size: NA; cdr3_aa: CASSSAIRRGRIEQFF; cdr3_nt: TGTGCCAGCAGCTCCGCGATTCGGAGGGGGCGGATTGAGCAGTTCTTC
j_call: TRBJ2-3; d_call: TRBD2; v_call: TRBV7-2; clone_size: NA; cdr3_aa: CASSKAGGASTDTQYF; cdr3_nt: TGTGCCAGCAGCAAAGCGGGGGGGGCAAGCACAGATACGCAGTATTTT
j_call: TRBJ1-1; d_call: NA; v_call: TRBV29-1; clone_size: NA; cdr3_aa: CSVEGVRGNTEAFF; cdr3_nt: TGCAGCGTTGAAGGGGTGAGGGGGAACACTGAAGCTTTCTTT
j_call: TRBJ2-3; d_call: TRBD2; v_call: TRBV7-8; clone_size: NA; cdr3_aa: CASSPPREDTQYF; cdr3_nt: TGTGCCAGCAGCCCCCCGCGGGAGGATACGCAGTATTTT
j_call: TRBJ2-5; d_call: NA; v_call: TRBV27; clone_size: NA; cdr3_aa: CASSLPHQETQYF; cdr3_nt: TGTGCCAGCAGTTTACCCCACCAAGAGACCCAGTACTTC
j_call: TRBJ2-3; d_call: TRBD2; v_call: TRBV14; clone_size: few; cdr3_aa: CASSQDSSGVIRDTQYF; cdr3_nt: TGTGCCAGCAGCCAAGATTCCAGCGGGGTAATACGAGATACGCAGTATTTT
j_call: TRBJ2-1; d_call: NA; v_call: TRBV11-1; clone_size: NA; cdr3_aa: CASSSGTPSSYNEQFF; cdr3_nt: TGTGCCAGCAGCTCCGGGACCCCTAGCTCCTACAATGAGCAGTTCTTC
j_call: TRBJ2-5; d_call: NA; v_call: TRBV4-1; clone_size: many; cdr3_aa: CASSQEARLQETQYF; cdr3_nt: TGCGCCAGCAGCCAAGAGGCGAGGCTCCAAGAGACCCAGTACTTC
j_call: TRBJ2-7; d_call: TRBD1; v_call: TRBV11-2; clone_size: few; cdr3_aa: CASSGPGTAYEQYF; cdr3_nt: TGTGCCAGCAGCGGTCCCGGGACAGCTTACGAGCAGTACTTC
j_call: TRBJ2-6; d_call: NA; v_call: TRBV6-2/TRBV6-3; clone_size: NA; cdr3_aa: CASSPRSLAGANVQTF; cdr3_nt: TGTGCCAGCAGTCCACGGTCACTAGCTGGGGCCAACGTCCAGACTTTC
j_call: TRBJ1-4; d_call: NA; v_call: TRBV25-1; clone_size: few; cdr3_aa: CASSEGNLLREKLFF; cdr3_nt: TGTGCCAGCAGTGAAGGGAATCTTTTGCGGGAAAAACTGTTTTTT
j_call: TRBJ2-1; d_call: TRBD2; v_call: TRBV27; clone_size: NA; cdr3_aa: CASSTLAGYRHEQFF; cdr3_nt: TGTGCCAGCTCCACTCTAGCGGGGTATCGTCATGAGCAGTTCTTC
j_call: TRBJ1-1; d_call: NA; v_call: TRBV10-3; clone_size: NA; cdr3_aa: CASMGAGAEAFF; cdr3_nt: TGTGCCTCTATGGGGGCCGGCGCTGAAGCTTTCTTT
j_call: TRBJ2-1; d_call: NA; v_call: TRBV12-3/TRBV12-4; clone_size: few; cdr3_aa: CASTQDRFSYNEQFF; cdr3_nt: TGTGCCAGCACCCAGGACAGATTCTCCTACAATGAGCAGTTCTTC
j_call: TRBJ2-1; d_call: TRBD1; v_call: TRBV12-3/TRBV12-4; clone_size: NA; cdr3_aa: CASTSWDRGYNEQFF; cdr3_nt: TGTGCCAGCACCTCCTGGGACAGGGGGTACAATGAGCAGTTCTTC
j_call: TRBJ1-2; d_call: NA; v_call: TRBV12-3/TRBV12-4; clone_size: few; cdr3_aa: CASGQGRHYGYTF; cdr3_nt: TGTGCCAGCGGTCAGGGGCGGCACTATGGCTACACCTTC
j_call: TRBJ1-5; d_call: TRBD1; v_call: TRBV6-2/TRBV6-3; clone_size: few; cdr3_aa: CAAGYRGHSQPQHF; cdr3_nt: TGTGCCGCGGGGTACAGGGGACATAGTCAGCCCCAGCATTTT
j_call: TRBJ2-7; d_call: NA; v_call: TRBV6-5; clone_size: few; cdr3_aa: CASSYYGSAGDYEQYF; cdr3_nt: TGTGCCAGCAGTTATTACGGGTCGGCAGGAGACTACGAGCAGTACTTC
j_call: TRBJ1-4; d_call: NA; v_call: TRBV11-2; clone_size: NA; cdr3_aa: CASSLERARTNEKLFF; cdr3_nt: TGTGCCAGCAGCTTAGAGAGGGCCAGAACTAATGAAAAACTGTTTTTT
j_call: TRBJ2-7; d_call: NA; v_call: TRBV3-1; clone_size: many; cdr3_aa: CASSQDYYEQYF; cdr3_nt: TGTGCCAGCAGCCAAGACTACTACGAGCAGTACTTC
j_call: TRBJ2-5; d_call: NA; v_call: TRBV4-1; clone_size: NA; cdr3_aa: CASSQGPQNRETQYF; cdr3_nt: TGCGCCAGCAGCCAGGGACCTCAAAACAGGGAGACCCAGTACTTC
j_call: TRBJ1-2; d_call: TRBD1; v_call: TRBV7-2; clone_size: NA; cdr3_aa: CASSAPDRVIYGYTF; cdr3_nt: TGTGCCAGCAGCGCCCCGGACAGGGTTATCTATGGCTACACCTTC
j_call: TRBJ2-3; d_call: NA; v_call: TRBV28; clone_size: NA; cdr3_aa: CASSTGAHTDTQYF; cdr3_nt: TGTGCCAGCAGTACGGGGGCCCACACAGATACGCAGTATTTT
j_call: TRBJ2-7; d_call: NA; v_call: TRBV29-1; clone_size: few; cdr3_aa: CSVEAFSGYEQYF; cdr3_nt: TGCAGCGTTGAAGCATTTTCGGGTTACGAGCAGTACTTC
j_call: TRBJ1-5; d_call: NA; v_call: TRBV12-3/TRBV12-4; clone_size: NA; cdr3_aa: CASRLGGAGNQPQHF; cdr3_nt: TGTGCCAGCAGACTCGGGGGGGCCGGCAATCAGCCCCAGCATTTT
j_call: TRBJ1-5; d_call: NA; v_call: TRBV6-5; clone_size: NA; cdr3_aa: CASREGRDQPQHF; cdr3_nt: TGTGCCAGCAGGGAGGGTAGGGATCAGCCCCAGCATTTT
j_call: TRBJ2-7; d_call: TRBD1; v_call: TRBV2; clone_size: few; cdr3_aa: CASSAEQGASEQYF; cdr3_nt: TGTGCCAGCAGTGCGGAACAGGGGGCCTCCGAGCAGTACTTC
j_call: TRBJ1-3; d_call: NA; v_call: TRBV9; clone_size: NA; cdr3_aa: CASSVRPGLNSGNTIYF; cdr3_nt: TGTGCCAGCAGCGTACGACCGGGACTGAACTCTGGAAACACCATATATTTT
j_call: TRBJ2-1; d_call: NA; v_call: TRBV3-1; clone_size: once; cdr3_aa: CASSQDPQARHEQFF; cdr3_nt: TGTGCCAGCAGCCAAGACCCCCAGGCGAGGCATGAGCAGTTCTTC
j_call: TRBJ2-1; d_call: NA; v_call: TRBV10-2; clone_size: NA; cdr3_aa: CASSARLEPYNERFF; cdr3_nt: TGCGCCAGCAGCGCCCGACTAGAACCTTACAATGAGCGGTTCTTC
j_call: TRBJ2-5; d_call: TRBD2; v_call: TRBV20-1; clone_size: NA; cdr3_aa: CSSGTSGGETQYF; cdr3_nt: TGCAGCTCCGGGACTAGCGGGGGAGAGACCCAGTACTTC
j_call: TRBJ2-5; d_call: TRBD2; v_call: TRBV27; clone_size: NA; cdr3_aa: CASSLSPAGLQETQYF; cdr3_nt: TGTGCCAGCAGTTTATCGCCAGCGGGGCTGCAAGAGACCCAGTACTTC
j_call: TRBJ1-5; d_call: NA; v_call: TRBV4-2; clone_size: NA; cdr3_aa: CASSPGPPGVIQPQHF; cdr3_nt: TGTGCCAGCAGCCCGGGACCCCCCGGCGTGATTCAGCCCCAGCATTTT
j_call: TRBJ1-2; d_call: NA; v_call: TRBV6-2/TRBV6-3; clone_size: few; cdr3_aa: CASSYLLWGASGYTF; cdr3_nt: TGTGCCAGCAGTTATTTGCTATGGGGCGCGAGCGGCTACACCTTC
j_call: TRBJ2-5; d_call: TRBD1; v_call: TRBV7-2; clone_size: NA; cdr3_aa: CASSPRQGDRRETQYF; cdr3_nt: TGTGCCAGCAGCCCCAGACAGGGGGATAGGCGGGAGACCCAGTACTTC
j_call: TRBJ1-4; d_call: NA; v_call: TRBV6-5; clone_size: NA; cdr3_aa: CASSYRGANNEKLFF; cdr3_nt: TGTGCCAGCAGTTACAGGGGAGCCAATAATGAAAAACTGTTTTTT
j_call: TRBJ2-1; d_call: NA; v_call: TRBV7-2; clone_size: NA; cdr3_aa: CASRQVAGDFNEQFF; cdr3_nt: TGTGCCAGCAGACAGGTAGCCGGGGATTTCAATGAGCAGTTCTTC
j_call: TRBJ1-5; d_call: TRBD1; v_call: TRBV5-1; clone_size: few; cdr3_aa: CASSLMGQINQPQHF; cdr3_nt: TGCGCCAGCAGCTTGATGGGACAGATCAATCAGCCCCAGCATTTT
j_call: TRBJ1-1; d_call: NA; v_call: TRBV20-1; clone_size: NA; cdr3_aa: CSARKGIDTEAFF; cdr3_nt: TGCAGTGCTAGAAAGGGTATTGACACTGAAGCTTTCTTT
j_call: TRBJ2-7; d_call: NA; v_call: TRBV27; clone_size: few; cdr3_aa: CASSRWGSEGEQYF; cdr3_nt: TGTGCCAGCTCCCGTTGGGGGTCGGAGGGCGAGCAGTACTTC
j_call: TRBJ2-5; d_call: TRBD2; v_call: TRBV12-3/TRBV12-4; clone_size: NA; cdr3_aa: CASSLAAVAGGLEQYF; cdr3_nt: TGTGCCAGCAGTTTAGCTGCGGTAGCGGGGGGCCTGGAGCAGTACTTC
j_call: TRBJ2-1; d_call: NA; v_call: TRBV6-5; clone_size: NA; cdr3_aa: CASTELGGRLYNEQFF; cdr3_nt: TGTGCCAGCACAGAGCTCGGGGGGCGCCTCTACAATGAACAGTTCTTC
j_call: TRBJ2-3; d_call: TRBD2; v_call: TRBV5-1; clone_size: NA; cdr3_aa: CASRLAAPDTQYF; cdr3_nt: TGCGCCAGCAGGCTAGCGGCGCCAGATACGCAGTATTTT
j_call: TRBJ2-4; d_call: NA; v_call: TRBV7-2; clone_size: few; cdr3_aa: CASSPELAAKNIQYF; cdr3_nt: TGTGCCAGCAGCCCCGAGCTGGCCGCCAAAAACATTCAGTACTTC
j_call: TRBJ2-5; d_call: NA; v_call: TRBV29-1; clone_size: few; cdr3_aa: CSVVDPQEETQYF; cdr3_nt: TGCAGCGTTGTAGACCCTCAAGAAGAGACCCAGTACTTC